This T cell receptor (beta chain) appears in the sequencing data of a study of blood T cell repertoires in COVID-19. Across the whole study: COVID-19 samples collected from the United States, Italy and Spain covered acute and convalescent phases. T cells, B-cell-depleted T cells, or PBMCs provided the cDNA or gDNA that served as material.

In terms of age and location, participants ranged from about 18 to 95 years and lived in about 25 US areas. Deletions cut 0 bases from V and 4 bases from J, with 11 bases between. The germline V gene encodes CDR1 MNHEY and CDR2 SVGAGI. The CDR3 is 15 residues long. Assay: immunoSEQ multiplex PCR; the TCRdb copy retains only in-frame clones and omits some. Altogether about 260,000 clones are present, 80% to 95% being singletons, with the ten largest covering less than 3.5%. The sequenced sample was PBMCs or T cells enriched from blood (not recorded which). The clonotype was recovered from a man aged 40-50 years who had been exposed to COVID-19. This chain connects TRBV6-5 to TRBJ2-3; D unclear. CDR3 protein: CASSYSASTSDTQYF. In DNA form, the CDR3 reads TGTGCCAGCAGTTACTCGGCTAGTACTTCAGATACGCAGTATTTT.